One sample yielded the 4 T cell receptor beta chains listed below, sequenced in a study of cytomegalovirus exposure and HLA in healthy donors. The PCR used 60 Vbeta and 13 Jbeta primers. TCRdb's table, derived via immunoSEQ multiplex PCR, lists solely in-frame clones and lacks some. The sample has approximately 140,000 clones; approximately 71% are singletons. Sequenced material: PBMCs. Receptor source: a man between 40 and 49 years old in good health and CMV-seronegative.

The genes are TRBV9 and TRBJ2-3; 9 bases are shared with TRBD2. The CDR3 has 18 amino acids. Per germline, CDR1 SGDLS and CDR2 YYNGEE. Unmatched junction bases numbered 16, after V lost 3 bases and J lost 5 bases. The CDR3 DNA is TGTGCCAGCAGCGCCCCTGAGAGGGCTAGCGGGGAAGAAGATACGCAGTATTTT. As protein: CASSAPERASGEEDTQYF.

V is TRBV7-2 and J is TRBJ2-7, with TRBD1 as a possible D gene (5 bases). V was trimmed by 2 bases and J by 5 bases, leaving 19 bases between them. The CDR3 sequence is 16 residues long. Germline assignment: CDR1 SGHTA and CDR2 FQGNSA. CDR3: CASSLMDPQDPNEQYF. The DNA of the CDR3 is TGTGCCAGCAGCTTAATGGACCCACAGGATCCTAACGAGCAGTACTTC.

V and J are TRBV9 and TRBJ2-3; the D gene is possibly TRBD1 (6 bases). Germline lookup yields CDR1 SGDLS and CDR2 YYNGEE. The V end lost 4 bases, the J end lost 0 bases, and 18 bases lay between the germline ends. CDR3 length: 17 residues. CDR3 sequence reads: CASSPSRTDSSTDTQYF. Written as DNA, the CDR3 is TGTGCCAGCAGCCCCTCAAGGACAGACTCTAGCACAGATACGCAGTATTTT.

This chain joins TRBV21-1 and TRBJ1-2. TRBV21-1 is reported as a pseudogene. This CDR3 is 10 amino acids long. This CDR3 is CASSSGSPAF. CDR3 DNA sequence: TGTGCCAGCAGCAGCGGCTCCCCGGCCTTC.